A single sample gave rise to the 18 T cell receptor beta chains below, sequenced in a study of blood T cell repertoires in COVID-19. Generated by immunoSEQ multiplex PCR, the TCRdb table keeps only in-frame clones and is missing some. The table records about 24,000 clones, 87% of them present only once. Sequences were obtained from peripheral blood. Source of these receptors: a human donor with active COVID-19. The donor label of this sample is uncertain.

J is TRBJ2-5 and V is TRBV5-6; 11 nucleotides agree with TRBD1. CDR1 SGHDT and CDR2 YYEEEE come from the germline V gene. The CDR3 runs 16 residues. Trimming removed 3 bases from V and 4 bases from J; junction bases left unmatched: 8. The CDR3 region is CASSSSWTGGGETQYF. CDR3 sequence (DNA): TGTGCCAGCAGCTCGTCTTGGACAGGGGGCGGAGAGACCCAGTACTTC.

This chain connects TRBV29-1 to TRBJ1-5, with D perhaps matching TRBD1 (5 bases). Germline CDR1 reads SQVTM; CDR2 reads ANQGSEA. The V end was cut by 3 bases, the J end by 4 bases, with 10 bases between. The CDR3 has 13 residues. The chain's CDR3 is CSVEGGGNQPQHF. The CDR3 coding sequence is TGCAGCGTTGAGGGGGGAGGGAATCAGCCCCAGCATTTT.

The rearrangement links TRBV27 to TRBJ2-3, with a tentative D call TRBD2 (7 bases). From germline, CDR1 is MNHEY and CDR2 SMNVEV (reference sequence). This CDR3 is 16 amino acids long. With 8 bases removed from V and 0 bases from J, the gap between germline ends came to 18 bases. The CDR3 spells CASRGGAAPSTDTQYF. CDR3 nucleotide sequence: TGTGCCAGCCGTGGGGGGGCCGCACCTAGCACAGATACGCAGTATTTT.

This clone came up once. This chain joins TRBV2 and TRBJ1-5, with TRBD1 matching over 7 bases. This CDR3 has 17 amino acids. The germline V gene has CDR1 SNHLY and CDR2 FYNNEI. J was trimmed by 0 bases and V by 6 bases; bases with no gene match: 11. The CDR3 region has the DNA TGTGCCAGCAGGGGGGACAGCCTGGCATATAGCAATCAGCCCCAGCATTTT. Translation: CASRGDSLAYSNQPQHF.

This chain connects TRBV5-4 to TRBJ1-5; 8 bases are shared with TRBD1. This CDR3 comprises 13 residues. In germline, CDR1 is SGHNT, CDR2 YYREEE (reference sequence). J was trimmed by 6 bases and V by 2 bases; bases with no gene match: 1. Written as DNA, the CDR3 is TGTGCCAGCAGCTTACAGGGGGGTCAGCCCCAGCATTTT. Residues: CASSLQGGQPQHF.

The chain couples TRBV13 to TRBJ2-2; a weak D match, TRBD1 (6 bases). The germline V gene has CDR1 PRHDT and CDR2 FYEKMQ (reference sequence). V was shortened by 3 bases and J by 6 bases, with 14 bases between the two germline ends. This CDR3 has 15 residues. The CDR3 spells CASSLQGPTPGELFF. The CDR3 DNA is TGTGCCAGCAGCTTGCAGGGGCCCACACCCGGGGAGCTGTTTTTT.

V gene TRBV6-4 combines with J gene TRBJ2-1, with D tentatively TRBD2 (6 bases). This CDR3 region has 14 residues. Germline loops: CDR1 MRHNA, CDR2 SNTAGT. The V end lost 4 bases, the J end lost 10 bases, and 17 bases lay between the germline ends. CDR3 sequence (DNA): TGTGCCAGCAGTGGAACTAGCACGACCCCCGAGCAGTTCTTC. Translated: CASSGTSTTPEQFF.

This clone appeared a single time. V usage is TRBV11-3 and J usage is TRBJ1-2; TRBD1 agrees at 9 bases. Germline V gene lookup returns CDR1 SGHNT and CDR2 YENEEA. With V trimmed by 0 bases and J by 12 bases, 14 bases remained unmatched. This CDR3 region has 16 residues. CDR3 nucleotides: TGTGCCAGCAGCTTAGATGGGTCCGGACAGGGGTCGCCACACACCTTC. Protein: CASSLDGSGQGSPHTF.

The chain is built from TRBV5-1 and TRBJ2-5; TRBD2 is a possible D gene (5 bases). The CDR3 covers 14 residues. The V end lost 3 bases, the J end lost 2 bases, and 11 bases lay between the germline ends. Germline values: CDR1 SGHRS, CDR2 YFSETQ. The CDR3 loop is CASSSLTGQETQYF. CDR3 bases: TGCGCCAGCAGCTCCCTGACGGGACAAGAGACCCAGTACTTC.

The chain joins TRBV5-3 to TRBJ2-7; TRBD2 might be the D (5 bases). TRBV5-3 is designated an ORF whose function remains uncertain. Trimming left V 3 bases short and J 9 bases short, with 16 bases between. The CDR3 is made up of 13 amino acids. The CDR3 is CARSYRRLRGQYF. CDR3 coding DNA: TGTGCCAGAAGCTATCGCAGGCTCCGGGGGCAGTACTTC.

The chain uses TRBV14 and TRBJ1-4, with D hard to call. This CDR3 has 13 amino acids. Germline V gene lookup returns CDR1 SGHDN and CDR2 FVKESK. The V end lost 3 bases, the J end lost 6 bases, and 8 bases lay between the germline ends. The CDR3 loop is CASSHPQYEKLFF. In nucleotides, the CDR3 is TGTGCCAGCAGCCATCCACAGTATGAAAAACTGTTTTTT. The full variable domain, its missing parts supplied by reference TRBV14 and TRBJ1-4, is EAGVTQFPSHSVIEKGQTVTLRCDPISGHDNLYWYRRVMGKEIKFLLHFVKESKQDESGMPNNRFLAERTGGTYSTLKVQPAELEDSGVYFCASSHPQYEKLFFGSGTQLSVL.

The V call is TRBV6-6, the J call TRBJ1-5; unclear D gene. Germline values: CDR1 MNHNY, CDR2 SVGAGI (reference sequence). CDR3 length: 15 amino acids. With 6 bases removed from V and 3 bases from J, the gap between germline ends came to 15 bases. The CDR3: CASRYSNVDNQPQHF. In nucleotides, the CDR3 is TGTGCCAGCAGATATTCGAACGTAGACAATCAGCCCCAGCATTTT.

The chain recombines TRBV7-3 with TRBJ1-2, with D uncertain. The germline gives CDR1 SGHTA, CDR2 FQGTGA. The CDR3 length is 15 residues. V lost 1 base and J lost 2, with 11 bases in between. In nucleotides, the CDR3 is TGTGCCAGCAGCTTAAACCCAGGAATGAACTATGGCTACACCTTC. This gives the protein CASSLNPGMNYGYTF.

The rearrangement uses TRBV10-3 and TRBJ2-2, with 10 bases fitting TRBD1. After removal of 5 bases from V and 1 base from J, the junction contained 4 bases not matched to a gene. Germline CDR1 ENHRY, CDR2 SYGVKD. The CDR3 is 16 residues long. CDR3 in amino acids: CAISSGTGVNTGELFF. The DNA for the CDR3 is TGTGCCATCAGTTCTGGGACAGGGGTGAACACCGGGGAGCTGTTTTTT.

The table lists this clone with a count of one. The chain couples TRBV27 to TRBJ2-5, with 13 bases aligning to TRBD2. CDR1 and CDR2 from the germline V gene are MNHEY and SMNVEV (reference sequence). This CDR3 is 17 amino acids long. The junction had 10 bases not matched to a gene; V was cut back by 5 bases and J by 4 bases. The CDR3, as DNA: TGTGCCAGCAGTCCTTCGACCGGGACTAGCGGGACAGAGACCCAGTACTTC. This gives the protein CASSPSTGTSGTETQYF.

The CDR3 here is CASSSTGFGYTF. In DNA, the CDR3 is TGTGCCAGCAGCTCCACAGGATTTGGCTACACCTTC. The V and J genes are TRBV7-8 and TRBJ1-2; D is perhaps TRBD1 (5 bases). The length of the CDR3 is 12 residues. Trimming took 4 bases from V and 7 from J, leaving 10 bases between them. Per the germline V gene, CDR1 is SGHVS and CDR2 is FQNEAQ.

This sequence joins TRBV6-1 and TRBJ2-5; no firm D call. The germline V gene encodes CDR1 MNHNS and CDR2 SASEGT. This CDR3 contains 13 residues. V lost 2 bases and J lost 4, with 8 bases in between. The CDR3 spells CASSEFSPETQYF. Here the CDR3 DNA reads TGTGCCAGCAGTGAATTCTCCCCAGAGACCCAGTACTTC.

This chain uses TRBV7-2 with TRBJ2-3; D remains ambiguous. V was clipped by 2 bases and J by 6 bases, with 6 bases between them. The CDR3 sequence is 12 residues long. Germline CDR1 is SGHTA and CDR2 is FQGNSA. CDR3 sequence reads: CASSLSRDTQYF. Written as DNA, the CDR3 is TGTGCCAGCAGCTTATCTAGGGATACGCAGTATTTT.